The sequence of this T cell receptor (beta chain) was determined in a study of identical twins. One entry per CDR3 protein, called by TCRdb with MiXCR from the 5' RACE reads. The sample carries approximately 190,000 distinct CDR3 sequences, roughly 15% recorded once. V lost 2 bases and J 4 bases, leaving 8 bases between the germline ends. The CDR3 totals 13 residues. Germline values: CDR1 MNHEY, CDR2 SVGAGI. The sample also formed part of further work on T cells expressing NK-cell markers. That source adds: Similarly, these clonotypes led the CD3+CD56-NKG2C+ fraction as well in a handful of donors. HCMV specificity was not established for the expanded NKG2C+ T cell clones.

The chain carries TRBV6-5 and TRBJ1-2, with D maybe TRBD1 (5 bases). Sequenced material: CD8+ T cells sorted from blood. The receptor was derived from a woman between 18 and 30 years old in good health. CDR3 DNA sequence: TGTGCCAGCAGTTACGGGGGTTCCTATGGCTACACCTTC. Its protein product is CASSYGGSYGYTF.